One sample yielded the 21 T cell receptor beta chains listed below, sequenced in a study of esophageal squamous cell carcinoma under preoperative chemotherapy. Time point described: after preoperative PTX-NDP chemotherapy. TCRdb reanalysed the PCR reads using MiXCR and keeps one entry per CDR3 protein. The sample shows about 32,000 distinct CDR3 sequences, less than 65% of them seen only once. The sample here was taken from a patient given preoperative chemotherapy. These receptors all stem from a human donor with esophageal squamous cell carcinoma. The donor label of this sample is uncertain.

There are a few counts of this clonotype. The CDR3 loop is CASSSAGRFGYTF. For the CDR3, the DNA is TGTGCCAGCAGCTCGGCAGGGAGGTTTGGCTACACCTTC. The V call is TRBV11-2, the J call TRBJ1-2; a possible D gene is TRBD1 (5 bases). The CDR3 has 13 amino acids. Germline-derived CDR1 and CDR2 are SGHAT and FQNNGV. V gave up 4 bases and J gave up 7 bases, with 13 bases separating them.

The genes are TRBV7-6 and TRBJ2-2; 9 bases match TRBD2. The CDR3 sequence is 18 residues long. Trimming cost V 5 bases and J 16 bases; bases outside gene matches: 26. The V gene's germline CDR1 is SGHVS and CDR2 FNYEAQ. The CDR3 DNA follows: TGTGCCAGCAGCGTACTGGTTAGCGGGGGTGCGAGCACAGATACGCAGTTTTTT. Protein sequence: CASSVLVSGGASTDTQFF. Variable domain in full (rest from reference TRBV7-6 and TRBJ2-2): GAGVSQSPRYKVTKRGQDVALRCDPISGHVSLYWYRQALGQGPEFLTYFNYEAQQDKSGLPNDRFSAERPEGSISTLTIQRTEQRDSAMYRCASSVLVSGGASTDTQFFGEGSRLTVL.

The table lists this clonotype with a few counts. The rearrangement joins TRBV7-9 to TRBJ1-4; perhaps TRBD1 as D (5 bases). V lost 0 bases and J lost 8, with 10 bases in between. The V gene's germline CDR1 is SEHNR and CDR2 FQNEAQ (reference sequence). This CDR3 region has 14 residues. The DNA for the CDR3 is TGTGCCAGCAGCTTAGCAGGGGTGTTGGAAAAACTGTTTTTT. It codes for CASSLAGVLEKLFF.

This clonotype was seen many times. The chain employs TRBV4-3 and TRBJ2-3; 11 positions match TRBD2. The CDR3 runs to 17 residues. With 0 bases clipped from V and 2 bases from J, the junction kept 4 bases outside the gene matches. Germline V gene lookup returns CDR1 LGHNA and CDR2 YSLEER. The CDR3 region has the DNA TGCGCCAGCAGCCAAGAAATAGCGGGGGGGACCACAGATACGCAGTATTTT. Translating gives CASSQEIAGGTTDTQYF.

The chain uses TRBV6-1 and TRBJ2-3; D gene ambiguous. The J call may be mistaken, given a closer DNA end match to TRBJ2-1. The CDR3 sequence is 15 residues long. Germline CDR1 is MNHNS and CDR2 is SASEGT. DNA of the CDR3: TGTGCCAGCAGAGCCTCTATTGGCGCTCTCTACGAGCAGTTCTTC. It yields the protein CASRASIGALYEQFF.

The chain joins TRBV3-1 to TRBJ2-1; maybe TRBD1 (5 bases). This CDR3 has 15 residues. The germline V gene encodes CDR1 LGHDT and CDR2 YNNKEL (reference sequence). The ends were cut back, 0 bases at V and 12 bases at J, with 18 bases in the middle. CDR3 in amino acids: CASSQDLEEGVGQFF. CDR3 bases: TGTGCCAGCAGCCAAGATCTTGAAGAAGGGGTGGGGCAGTTCTTC.

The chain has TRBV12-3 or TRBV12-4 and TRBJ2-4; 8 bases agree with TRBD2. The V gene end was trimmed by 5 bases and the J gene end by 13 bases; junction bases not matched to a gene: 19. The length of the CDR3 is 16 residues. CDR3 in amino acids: CASSVSGGGAKNTQYF. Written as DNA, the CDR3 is TGTGCCAGCAGTGTCTCGGGGGGGGGAGCCAAAAACACGCAGTACTTC.

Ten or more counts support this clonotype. CDR3 DNA sequence: TGTGCCAGCAGCTCGTCCGGGACAGGGCTCTACGAGCAGTACTTC. Its protein is CASSSSGTGLYEQYF. The chain carries TRBV7-2 and TRBJ2-7, with TRBD1 matching 9 bases. The CDR3 sequence is 15 residues long. After removal of 4 bases from V and 3 bases from J, the junction contained 7 bases not matched to a gene. Per the germline V gene, CDR1 is SGHTA and CDR2 is FQGNSA.

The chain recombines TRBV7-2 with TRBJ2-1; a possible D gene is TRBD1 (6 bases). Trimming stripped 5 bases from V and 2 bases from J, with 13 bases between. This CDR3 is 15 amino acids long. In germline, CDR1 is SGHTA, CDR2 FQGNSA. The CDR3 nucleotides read TGTGCCAGCAGCGCCGGGGACACGGCCTACAATGAGCAGTTCTTC. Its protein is CASSAGDTAYNEQFF.

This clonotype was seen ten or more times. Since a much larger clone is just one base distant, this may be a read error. The chain's CDR3 is CASSLARLAGGLNEQYF. CDR3 in DNA: TGTGCCAGCAGCTTAGCTCGACTAGCGGGGGGCCTAAATGAGCAGTACTTC. V is TRBV7-8 and J is TRBJ2-1; 13 bases are a match to TRBD2. The J call may be mistaken, given a closer DNA end match to TRBJ2-7. This CDR3 contains 17 residues. Germline CDR1 and CDR2: SGHVS and FQNEAQ.

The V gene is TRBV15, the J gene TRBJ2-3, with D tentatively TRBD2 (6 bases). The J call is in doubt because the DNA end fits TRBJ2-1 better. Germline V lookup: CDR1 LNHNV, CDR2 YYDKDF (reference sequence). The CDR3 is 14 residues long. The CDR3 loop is CATSRSRLADEQFF. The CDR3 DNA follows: TGTGCCACCAGCAGATCGAGATTAGCGGACGAGCAGTTCTTC.

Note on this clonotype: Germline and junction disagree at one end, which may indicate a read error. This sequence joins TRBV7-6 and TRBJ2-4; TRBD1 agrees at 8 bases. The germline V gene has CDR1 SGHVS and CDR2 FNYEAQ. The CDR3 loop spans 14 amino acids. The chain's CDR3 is CGSRGLGAKNTQYF. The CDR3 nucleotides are TGTGGCAGCAGGGGGCTGGGAGCCAAAAATACTCAGTACTTC.

Here the CDR3 DNA reads TGTGCCAGGTGCCGCGTCCCGGGGCTGGGAGCTGAAGATACGCAGTACTTC. Translation: CARCRVPGLGAEDTQYF. The V call is TRBV7-3, the J call TRBJ2-3; D is possibly TRBD1 or TRBD2 (5 bases each). The DNA end lines up better with TRBJ2-7; the J call may be wrong. The CDR3 is made up of 17 amino acids. Germline CDR1 reads SGHTA; CDR2 reads FQGTGA.

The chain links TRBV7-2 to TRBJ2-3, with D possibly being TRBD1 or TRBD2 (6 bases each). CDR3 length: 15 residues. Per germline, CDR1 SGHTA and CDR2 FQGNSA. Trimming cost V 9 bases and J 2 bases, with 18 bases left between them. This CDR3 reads CARGLGGRHTDTQYF. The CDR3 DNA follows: TGTGCCAGGGGCCTAGGGGGGCGACACACAGATACGCAGTATTTT.

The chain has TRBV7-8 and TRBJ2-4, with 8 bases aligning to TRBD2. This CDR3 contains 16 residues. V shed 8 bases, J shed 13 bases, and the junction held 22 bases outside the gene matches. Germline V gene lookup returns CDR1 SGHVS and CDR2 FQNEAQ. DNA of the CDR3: TGTGCCAGCCGCAACCCGGGGCGGGGGGCCAAAAACACGCAGTACTTC. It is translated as CASRNPGRGAKNTQYF. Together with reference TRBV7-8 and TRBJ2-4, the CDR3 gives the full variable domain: GAGVSQSPRYKVAKRGQDVALRCDPISGHVSLFWYQQALGQGPEFLTYFQNEAQLDKSGLPSDRFFAERPEGSVSTLKIQRTQQEDSAVYLCASRNPGRGAKNTQYFGAGTRLSVL.

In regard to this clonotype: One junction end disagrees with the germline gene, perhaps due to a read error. The CDR3 loop reads CASSLTGDAETRYF. Here the CDR3 DNA reads TGTGCCAGCAGCTTGACAGGGGACGCAGAGACCCGGTACTTC. The chain combines TRBV7-2 with TRBJ2-5; 8 bases fit TRBD1. The germline CDR1 and CDR2 sequences are SGHTA and FQGNSA. CDR3 length: 14 amino acids. Full variable domain (rest looked up from reference TRBV7-2 and TRBJ2-5): GAGVSQSPSNKVTEKGKDVELRCDPISGHTALYWYRQSLGQGLEFLIYFQGNSAPDKSGLPSDRFSAERTGGSVSTLTIQRTQQEDSAVYLCASSLTGDAETRYFGPGTRLLVL.

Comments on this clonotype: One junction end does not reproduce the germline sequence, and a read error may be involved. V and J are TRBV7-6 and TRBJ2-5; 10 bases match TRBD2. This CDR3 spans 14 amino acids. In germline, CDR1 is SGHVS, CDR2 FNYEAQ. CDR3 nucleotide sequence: TGTGCGAGCAGCGGGGGGGGGGTCCAAGATACCCAGTACTTT. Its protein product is CASSGGGVQDTQYF.

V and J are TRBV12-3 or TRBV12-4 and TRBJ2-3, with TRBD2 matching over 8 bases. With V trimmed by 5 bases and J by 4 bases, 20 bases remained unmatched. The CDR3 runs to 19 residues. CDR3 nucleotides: TGTGCCAGCAGTCCCCACCCAGGACAGACAGCGGGAGAGGCAGATACGCAGTATTTT. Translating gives CASSPHPGQTAGEADTQYF.

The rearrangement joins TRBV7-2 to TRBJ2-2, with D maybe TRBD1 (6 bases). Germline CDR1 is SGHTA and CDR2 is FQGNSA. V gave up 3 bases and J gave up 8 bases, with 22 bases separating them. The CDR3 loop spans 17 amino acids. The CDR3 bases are TGTGCCAGCAGCTTGGGGGCCGGGACCGTGAGAACAGGGGAGCTGTTTTTT. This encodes CASSLGAGTVRTGELFF.

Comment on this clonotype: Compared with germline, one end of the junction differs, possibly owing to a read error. For the CDR3, the DNA is TGTGCCAGCAGCTTAGGGACAGCGAGCAAAGATATGCAGTATTTC. Translation gives CASSLGTASKDMQYF. The V gene is TRBV7-9, the J gene TRBJ2-3; TRBD1 is a possible D gene (6 bases). This CDR3 region has 15 residues. The germline CDR1 and CDR2 sequences are SEHNR and FQNEAQ (reference sequence). The whole variable domain, filled in from reference TRBV7-9 and TRBJ2-3, reads DTGVSQNPRHKITKRGQNVTFRCDPISEHNRLYWYRQTLGQGPEFLTYFQNEAQLEKSRLLSDRFSAERPKGSFSTLEIQRTEQGDSAMYLCASSLGTASKDMQYFGPGTRLTVL.

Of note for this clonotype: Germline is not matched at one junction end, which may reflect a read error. In DNA form, the CDR3 reads TGTGCCAGCAGCTTAGTGCGATGGAATACGCAGTTCTTT. This codes for CASSLVRWNTQFF. The V call is TRBV11-2, the J call TRBJ2-1; no firm D call. The CDR3 runs to 13 residues. Germline values: CDR1 SGHAT, CDR2 FQNNGV.